The text below deals with one T cell receptor beta chain. The antigen is undetermined. This specimen belongs to a study of cytomegalovirus exposure and HLA in healthy donors. Primers included in the PCR were 60 Vbeta and 13 Jbeta primers. Sequencing was performed with immunoSEQ multiplex PCR; in TCRdb, only in-frame clones are kept and a portion is missing. Its table lists under 70,000 clones. Germline V CDR1 and CDR2: LNHDA, SQIVND (reference sequence). The ends were cut back, 7 bases at V and 2 bases at J, with 17 bases in the middle. The CDR3 loop spans 15 amino acids. Broader study findings: Rates of TCR association differed by HLA locus in a later analysis, with DRB1 highest and HLA-C lowest.

The chain links TRBV19 to TRBJ1-2; TRBD1 might be the D (5 bases). Sequenced: PBMCs. This TCR derives from a female donor in good health and CMV-seropositive. This chain's CDR3 is CASTDSSRLNYGYTF. The CDR3, as DNA: TGTGCCAGTACAGACAGCAGTAGATTAAACTATGGCTACACCTTC.